Included here is one T cell receptor beta chain sequence, with context. The antigen remains undetermined. With 1 base clipped from V and 4 bases from J, the junction kept 2 bases outside the gene matches. Germline assignment: CDR1 SQVTM and CDR2 ANQGSEA. The CDR3 runs to 14 residues. Assay: immunoSEQ multiplex PCR; the TCRdb copy retains only in-frame clones and omits some. Of around 1,500 clones in the sample, roughly three fifths were seen once. This sample was included in a study of STAT3 mutations in large granular lymphocyte leukemia. Overall study findings and caveats: In about 30% of the 18 patients, new TCR clonotypes emerged after therapy. Treatment regimens differed across patients between samplings. In T-cell large granular lymphocyte leukemia, about half of patients showed multiple immunodominant subclonotypes.

Sequenced: peripheral blood mononuclear cells. V usage is TRBV29-1 and J usage is TRBJ1-4; TRBD1 matches at 8 bases. The source of this sequence is a woman in her sixties or seventies with T-cell large granular lymphocyte leukemia. Some clones in this sample may be carry-over from other donors' samples. CDR3 DNA sequence: TGCAGCGTTGAAGGGACAGGGAATAATGAAAAACTGTTTTTT. It is translated as CSVEGTGNNEKLFF.